The sequence of this T cell receptor (beta chain) was determined in a study of T cells after yellow fever vaccination. Broader study findings: The secondary T-cell response peaked on day 5, not day 15, but was weaker. Highly abundant clonotypes carried over from the bulk population could end up in FACS-sorted repertoires as contaminants.

This clonotype has ten or more counts. Its antigen is as yet unknown. The study made its TCR cDNA through 5'RACE template switching. That step introduced a universal primer site along with UMIs. TCRdb independently ran MiXCR on the 5' RACE reads; one entry per CDR3 protein. Here the sample spans roughly 320,000 distinct CDR3 sequences, about 10% being singletons. The V end lost 0 bases, the J end lost 3 bases, and 7 bases lay between the germline ends. CDR3 size: 14 residues. The germline V gene has CDR1 SGHRS and CDR2 YFSETQ. This clonotype originated in a young man who received the YFV17D yellow fever vaccine. The material was CD4+ T cells sorted from PBMCs, obtained 45 days after the yellow fever booster vaccination. The chain employs TRBV5-1 and TRBJ2-1; no definite D call. CDR3 sequence (DNA): TGCGCCAGCAGCTTGGGGGCCATCTACAATGAGCAGTTCTTC. The encoded protein is CASSLGAIYNEQFF.